Given below is one T cell receptor beta chain in context. Its antigen is currently unknown. This same CDR3 is encoded by further DNA sequences in the sample. The repertoire was sequenced with immunoSEQ multiplex PCR; TCRdb's copy has only in-frame clones and lacks some. The profile shows about 36,000 clones, around 70% of them singletons. The data were obtained in a study of vaccination effects on CD4 cells after COVID-19. CDR3 length equals 13 residues. V lost 6 bases and J lost 4, with 10 bases in between. Per germline, CDR1 SNHLY and CDR2 FYNNEI. Under the ViraFEST assay, PBMC were stimulated with viral peptide pools so that antigen-specific CD4+ T cells expanded. Sequencing was performed afterwards. It was after 10 days of culture that CD4+ T cells were isolated. PCR-confirmed SARS-CoV-2 infection occurred in the person between March and December 2020.

The specimen was CD4+ T cells from PBMCs cultured with HCoV-NL63 spike peptides, collected before COVID-19 vaccination. The receptor was derived from a human donor who had a prior SARS-CoV-2 infection. This chain uses TRBV2 with TRBJ1-5, with D possibly TRBD1 on 6 matching bases. CDR3 DNA: TGTGCCAGCAGGAGGGACAATAATCAGCCCCAGCATTTT. Its protein product is CASRRDNNQPQHF.